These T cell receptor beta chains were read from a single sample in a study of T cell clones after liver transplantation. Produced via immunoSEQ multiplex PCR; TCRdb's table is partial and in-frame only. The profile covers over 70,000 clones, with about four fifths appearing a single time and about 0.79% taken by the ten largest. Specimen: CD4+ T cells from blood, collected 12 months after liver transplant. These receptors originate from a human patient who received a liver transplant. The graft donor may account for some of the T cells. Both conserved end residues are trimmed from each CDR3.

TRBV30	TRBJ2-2	AWSVSRGGSGTGELF
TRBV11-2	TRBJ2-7	ASSSSGSEQY
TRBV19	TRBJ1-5	ASSGQGAYQPQH
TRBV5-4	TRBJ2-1	ASSQGPTSSYNEQF
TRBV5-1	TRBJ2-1	ASSGDRDGSYSSYNEQF
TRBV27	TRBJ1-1	ASSLSPGLIAEAF
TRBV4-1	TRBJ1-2	ASRDVTDYYGYT
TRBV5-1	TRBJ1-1	ASSLEGRNTEAF
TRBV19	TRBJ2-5	ASHFPGTSGSQETQY
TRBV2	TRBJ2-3	ASAGRGSLTDTQY
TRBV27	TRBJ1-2	ASRPTGGGYT
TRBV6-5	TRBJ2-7	ASNPPQAPYEQY
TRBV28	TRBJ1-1	ASSRLGKAF
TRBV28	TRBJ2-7	ASSPRWGLATHEQY
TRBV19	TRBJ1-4	ASSSTHVEKLF
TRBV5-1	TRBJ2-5	ASSVRTGEETQY
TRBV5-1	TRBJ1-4	ASSLETGDEKLF
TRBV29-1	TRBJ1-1	SAAGTGGKLTEAF
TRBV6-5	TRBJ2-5	ASSYSPSGGQETQY
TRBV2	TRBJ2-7	ASSGTSREQY
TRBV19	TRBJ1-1	ASSRMGHLDEAF
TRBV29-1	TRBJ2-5	SVDQGGFQETQY
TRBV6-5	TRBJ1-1	ASSYFRRADQAF
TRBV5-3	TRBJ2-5	ARSLIMLTKETQY
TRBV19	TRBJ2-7	ASTKTGGSHEQY
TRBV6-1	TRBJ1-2	ASSVAGAPYGYT
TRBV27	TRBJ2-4	ASSLSWGGIEY
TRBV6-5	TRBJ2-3	ASSLRDSRTDTQY
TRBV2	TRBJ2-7	ASSPTGTTKEQY
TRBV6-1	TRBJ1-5	ASSGTGRLYQPQH
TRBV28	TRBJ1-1	ASSLTGRVFRTEAF
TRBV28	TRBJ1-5	ASSLGPRLGGH
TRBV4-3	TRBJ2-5	ASSYGLAGETQY
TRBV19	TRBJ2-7	ASSIDTDYEQY
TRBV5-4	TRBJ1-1	ASSLDAFTEAF
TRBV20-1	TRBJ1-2	SARSYYGYT
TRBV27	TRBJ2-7	ASSLRPAYEQY